The next 19 T cell receptor beta chains were all read from a single sample in a study of graft-versus-host responses after intestinal transplantation (dated by TCRdb to the early 2020s). No antigen is known for these receptors. Library preparation was by the immunoSEQ multiplex PCR assay. TCRdb obtained this table from immuneACCESS and retained in-frame rearrangements with V and J assigned. These tables miss some clones; where compared with another copy, unresolved V genes account for less than half of the shortfall, and the remainder is unexplained. The sample table records around 100,000 clones; just under 95% of these occur just once. The top ten constitute 1% to 1.5% of the sample. The meaning of the sample's time point label: cells obtained before transplantation from donor or recipient. This sample comprised unstimulated CD8+ T cells sorted from spleen or lymph node cells, obtained before transplant. All receptors come from a human donor who was the organ donor for an intestinal transplant.

The chain recombines TRBV4-3 with TRBJ2-1, with TRBD2 matching 8 bases. This CDR3 is built from 15 residues. Losses at the gene ends were 4 bases for V and 3 bases for J; bases not matched to a gene: 5. The germline CDR1 and CDR2 sequences are LGHNA and YSLEER. The CDR3, as DNA: TGCGCCAGCAGCCCTTCCCTAGCGGGCTACAATGAGCAGTTCTTC. Amino acid sequence: CASSPSLAGYNEQFF.

This chain joins TRBV7-6 and TRBJ1-2, with D possibly being TRBD1 (6 bases). The CDR3 is 15 amino acids. Germline V CDR1 and CDR2: SGHVS, FNYEAQ. Between the trimmed V and J ends, which lost 0 bases and 7 bases, there was a span of 15 bases. The CDR3 DNA reads TGTGCCAGCAGCTTAGCGGGCCCCGGGGGCGGTGGCTACACCTTC. Its translation: CASSLAGPGGGGYTF.

This chain uses TRBV19 with TRBJ2-7, with 8 bases matching TRBD2. With V trimmed by 3 bases and J by 2 bases, 3 bases remained unmatched. The CDR3 has 14 amino acids. Looked up from germline, CDR1 is LNHDA and CDR2 is SQIVND (reference sequence). The CDR3 reads CASSMGLGTYEQYF. The CDR3 region has the DNA TGTGCCAGTAGTATGGGACTAGGAACCTACGAGCAGTACTTC.

The V gene is TRBV6-1, the J gene TRBJ1-1, with 7 bases identical to TRBD1. The CDR3 is 15 residues long. With 4 bases clipped from V and 1 base from J, the junction kept 6 bases outside the gene matches. Germline V gives CDR1 MNHNS, CDR2 SASEGT. This CDR3 reads CASSGSDRPNTEAFF. CDR3 coding DNA: TGTGCCAGCAGTGGCTCGGACAGGCCGAACACTGAAGCTTTCTTT.

This chain connects TRBV20-1 to TRBJ1-1, with D unclear. The CDR3 runs 10 residues. CDR1 and CDR2 (germline): DFQATT, SNEGSKA (reference sequence). Trimming cost V 8 bases and J 5 bases, with 9 bases left between them. CDR3 nucleotides: TGCAGTCCCGGCCGGACTGAAGCTTTCTTT. Translating gives CSPGRTEAFF.

The chain recombines TRBV27 with TRBJ2-7; 8 bases agree with TRBD2. CDR3 length: 13 residues. V dropped 4 bases and J dropped 3; count of bases not matched to a gene: 2. CDR1 is MNHEY, CDR2 SMNVEV, per germline (reference sequence). The CDR3 coding sequence is TGTGCCAGCAGTTGGGGACTAGACTACGAGCAGTACTTC. Translation: CASSWGLDYEQYF.

This chain joins TRBV28 and TRBJ2-7; D may be TRBD1 (5 bases). The CDR3 is 16 amino acids. The V end was cut by 7 bases, the J end by 4 bases, with 23 bases between. Germline loops: CDR1 MDHEN, CDR2 SYDVKM. The DNA of the CDR3 is TGTGCCAGCACTCGACCCCAGGGAACCTATGGATACGAGCAGTACTTC. Protein: CASTRPQGTYGYEQYF.

The CDR3 loop reads CASTVGASYNSPLHF. CDR3 DNA: TGTGCCAGCACGGTGGGGGCTTCCTATAATTCACCCCTCCACTTT. The rearrangement uses TRBV6-1 and TRBJ1-6; D perhaps matches TRBD1 (6 bases). The CDR3 is 15 residues long. Germline-derived CDR1 and CDR2 are MNHNS and SASEGT. V was clipped by 7 bases and J by 1 base, with 11 bases between them.

The chain employs TRBV19 and TRBJ1-4; no reliable D call. V dropped 3 bases and J dropped 8 bases, with 10 bases sitting between them. The CDR3 is 13 residues long. The germline V gene encodes CDR1 LNHDA and CDR2 SQIVND (reference sequence). The CDR3: CASSIPSGEKLFF. In DNA, the CDR3 is TGTGCCAGTAGTATCCCGTCTGGAGAAAAACTGTTTTTT.

This chain links TRBV13 with TRBJ2-7; no clear D. The CDR3 totals 12 residues. CDR1 and CDR2 from the germline V gene are PRHDT and FYEKMQ (reference sequence). Trimming left V 6 bases short and J 5 bases short, with 11 bases between. CDR3 sequence (DNA): TGTGCCAGCAGTTTCGCCGGCCACGAGCAGTACTTC. Protein product: CASSFAGHEQYF.

CDR3 coding DNA: TGTGCCAGCAGCGAGACTAGCCTAGAGACCCAGTACTTC. Its translation: CASSETSLETQYF. This sequence joins TRBV27 and TRBJ2-5, with 7 bases lining up with TRBD2. The V and J ends lost 6 bases and 4 bases, in that order; junction bases with no gene match: 5. This CDR3 spans 13 amino acids. In germline, CDR1 is MNHEY, CDR2 SMNVEV (reference sequence).

This rearrangement joins TRBV27 to TRBJ1-4; the D gene is possibly TRBD1 (5 bases). Germline loops: CDR1 MNHEY, CDR2 SMNVEV (reference sequence). Trimming pared 6 bases from V and 10 bases from J, leaving 12 bases between. This CDR3 is built from 12 residues. The CDR3 sequence is CASSLFGGKLFF. CDR3 DNA: TGTGCCAGCAGCCTTTTTGGGGGAAAACTGTTTTTT.

The chain carries TRBV5-1 and TRBJ2-1, with D unresolved. The CDR3 is made up of 12 amino acids. Per the germline V gene, CDR1 is SGHRS and CDR2 is YFSETQ. V lost 5 bases, J lost 6 bases, and 9 bases lay in between. CDR3 residues: CASRKGLNEQFF. The CDR3 bases are TGCGCCAGCAGAAAGGGTCTCAATGAGCAGTTCTTC.

The chain links TRBV18 to TRBJ2-7, with D possibly called TRBD1 or TRBD2 (5 bases each). V gave up 5 bases and J gave up 3 bases, with 14 bases separating them. The CDR3 is made up of 14 amino acids. Germline V CDR1 and CDR2: KGHSH, LQKENI. CDR3: CASSSGSRHYEQYF. CDR3 nucleotide sequence: TGTGCCAGCTCATCAGGGAGCCGGCACTACGAGCAGTACTTC.

The chain employs TRBV5-1 and TRBJ1-2; D is unclear. The CDR3 is made up of 12 amino acids. V gave up 3 bases and J gave up 6 bases, with 9 bases separating them. The germline V gene encodes CDR1 SGHRS and CDR2 YFSETQ. CDR3 loop: CASSSDGDGYTF. The CDR3 DNA is TGCGCCAGCAGCTCTGACGGTGATGGCTACACCTTC.

This clone was counted between two and nine times. This chain links TRBV6-5 with TRBJ2-7; D unresolved. This CDR3 is built from 11 residues. V dropped 4 bases and J dropped 5 bases, with 6 bases sitting between them. CDR1 is MNHEY and CDR2 is SVGAGI in the germline V gene. CDR3 nucleotides: TGTGCCAGCAGTTCCATTAACGAGCAGTACTTC. Translation: CASSSINEQYF.

The chain carries TRBV2 and TRBJ2-3, with 7 bases identical to TRBD2. Unmatched junction bases numbered 12, after V lost 8 bases and J lost 4 bases. This CDR3 is 15 amino acids long. CDR1 SNHLY and CDR2 FYNNEI come from the germline V gene. The CDR3, as DNA: TGTGCCAGCCAAGACTATCCGGGGGGTGCAGATACGCAGTATTTT. This sequence encodes CASQDYPGGADTQYF.

The V and J genes are TRBV19 and TRBJ2-1; tentative D call: TRBD1 (6 bases). V lost 0 bases to trimming and J lost 2 bases, with 11 bases between them. Germline V gives CDR1 LNHDA, CDR2 SQIVND (reference sequence). The CDR3 totals 16 residues. CDR3 nucleotides: TGTGCCAGTAGTATAGATGCGGCAGGGGCCTACAATGAGCAGTTCTTC. It translates to CASSIDAAGAYNEQFF.

The chain is built from TRBV25-1 and TRBJ2-1; D possibly corresponds to TRBD1 (6 bases). Deletions cut 1 base from V and 5 bases from J, with 15 bases between. Germline-derived CDR1 and CDR2 are MGHDK and SYGVNS. The length of the CDR3 is 16 residues. The CDR3: CASSEWAGVEDNEQFF. The CDR3 DNA follows: TGTGCCAGCAGTGAATGGGCAGGGGTTGAGGACAATGAGCAGTTCTTC.